This passage covers 3 T cell receptor beta chains from one sample sequenced in a study of blood T cell repertoires in COVID-19. Profiling relied on immunoSEQ multiplex PCR, and the TCRdb table lists in-frame clones only, not all of them. Altogether roughly 210,000 clones are present, about nine tenths being singletons, with the ten largest covering about 1.7%. The source material was peripheral blood. The receptors were sampled from a man in his 70s with acute or convalescent COVID-19.

The chain is built from TRBV27 and TRBJ2-1, with 10 nucleotides matching TRBD1. Germline-derived CDR1 and CDR2 are MNHEY and SMNVEV (reference sequence). V was clipped by 0 bases and J by 0 bases; unmatched bases: 23. This CDR3 is 24 amino acids long. Here the CDR3 reads CASSLSGITSPGQGRLSSYNEQFF. The CDR3 DNA follows: TGTGCCAGCAGTTTATCGGGTATCACGAGTCCGGGACAGGGGCGATTGAGCTCCTACAATGAGCAGTTCTTC.

The chain joins TRBV5-4 to TRBJ1-4, with a tentative D call TRBD1 (5 bases). V lost 4 bases to trimming and J lost 1 base, with 14 bases between them. The germline CDR1 and CDR2 sequences are SGHNT and YYREEE (reference sequence). This CDR3 comprises 16 residues. The DNA for the CDR3 is TGTGCCAGCAGCAGCGGGGGGGGTAGAACTAATGAAAAACTGTTTTTT. Protein sequence: CASSSGGGRTNEKLFF.

The CDR3 DNA reads as TGTGCCAGCAGTGAACCGGGGGGGCTTGGCTACACCTTC. Amino acid sequence: CASSEPGGLGYTF. The V gene is TRBV7-3, the J gene TRBJ1-2; D perhaps matches TRBD1 (6 bases). The CDR3 loop spans 13 amino acids. From germline, CDR1 is SGHTA and CDR2 FQGTGA. With 6 bases removed from V and 7 bases from J, the gap between germline ends came to 15 bases.